The next 10 T cell receptor beta chains were all read from a single sample in a study of cytomegalovirus exposure and HLA in healthy donors (dated by TCRdb to the late 2010s). The method was the immunoSEQ multiplex PCR assay. A mixture of 60 forward primers for TCR Vbeta segments and 13 reverse primers for TCR Jbeta segments was used in the multiplex PCR. TCRdb's version of the immuneACCESS table is confined to in-frame rearrangements and falls short of the full clone set. An unresolved V gene accounts for under half of the shortfall where checked; the remainder is of unknown origin. The sample's clone listing holds about 200,000 clones. The top ten clones comprise roughly 0.74% of the sample. The sample taken for sequencing was PBMCs. These receptors originate from a boy younger than 18 in good health and CMV-seronegative.

Here the CDR3 reads CASRRRTSGTGLYEQYF. CDR3 bases: TGTGCCAGCAGACGCAGGACTAGCGGGACGGGCCTCTACGAGCAGTACTTC. The V gene is TRBV28, the J gene TRBJ2-7, with 12 positions matching TRBD2. This CDR3 spans 17 amino acids. V trimming: 6 bases; J trimming: 3 bases; junction bases outside the gene matches: 12. Germline assignment: CDR1 MDHEN and CDR2 SYDVKM.

The V gene is TRBV4-1, the J gene TRBJ2-7, with 11 bases lining up with TRBD2. With 3 bases clipped from V and 2 bases from J, the junction kept 9 bases outside the gene matches. The CDR3 loop spans 17 amino acids. Germline V gives CDR1 MGHRA, CDR2 YSYEKL. The CDR3 DNA reads TGCGCCAGCAGCCAGTACACTAGCGGGGGCCCTGCCTACGAGCAGTACTTC. It specifies CASSQYTSGGPAYEQYF.

Notes on this clone: One end of the junction varies from germline; a read error may be responsible. This rearrangement joins TRBV5-1 to TRBJ2-5; 7 nucleotides line up with TRBD1. Germline V gene sequence: CDR1 SGHRS, CDR2 YFSETQ. The CDR3 has 16 amino acids. The CDR3 protein is CASSLGDSPNQETQYF. Written as DNA, the CDR3 is TGCGCCAGCAGTTTGGGGGACAGCCCGAACCAAGAGACCCAGTACTTC. Full variable domain (missing parts from reference TRBV5-1 and TRBJ2-5): KAGVTQTPRYLIKTRGQQVTLSCSPISGHRSVSWYQQTPGQGLQFLFEYFSETQRNKGNFPGRFSGRQFSNSRSEMNVSTLELGDSALYLCASSLGDSPNQETQYFGPGTRLLVL.

The chain employs TRBV9 and TRBJ1-3; a weak D match, TRBD1 (6 bases). Trimming removed 3 bases from V and 4 bases from J, with 20 bases in between. CDR1 and CDR2 from the germline V gene are SGDLS and YYNGEE. The CDR3 is 17 residues long. The CDR3 sequence: CASSAETTGSLGNTIYF. The DNA for the CDR3 is TGTGCCAGCAGCGCGGAGACGACAGGTTCGTTAGGAAACACCATATATTTT.

V usage is TRBV7-2 and J usage is TRBJ2-1, with D perhaps TRBD1 (6 bases). CDR3 size: 12 residues. Germline V gives CDR1 SGHTA, CDR2 FQGNSA. Deletions cut 5 bases from V and 10 bases from J, with 12 bases between. In DNA, the CDR3 is TGTGCCAGCAGCCCTAGACAGGCCGAGCAGTTCTTC. This codes for CASSPRQAEQFF.

This chain uses TRBV7-6 with TRBJ1-3; D unclear. V lost 5 bases and J lost 0, with 14 bases in between. CDR3 length equals 16 residues. Looked up from germline, CDR1 is SGHVS and CDR2 is FNYEAQ. CDR3 in amino acids: CASSPLTANSGNTIYF. In DNA, the CDR3 is TGTGCCAGCAGCCCCCTCACAGCTAACTCTGGAAACACCATATATTTT.

V gene TRBV2 combines with J gene TRBJ1-1; a possible D gene is TRBD1 (6 bases). CDR3 length: 12 amino acids. Deletions cut 7 bases from V and 4 bases from J, with 10 bases between. Germline V gene data show CDR1 as SNHLY and CDR2 as FYNNEI. CDR3 DNA sequence: TGTGCCAGCAACCGACAGGCCACTGAAGCTTTCTTT. Amino acid sequence: CASNRQATEAFF.

On this clone: At one of its ends the junction is not consistent with the germline gene, which may arise from a read error. The chain has TRBV5-1 and TRBJ1-1, with a weak D call TRBD1 (5 bases). Germline V lookup: CDR1 SGHRS, CDR2 YFSETQ. The CDR3 has 15 residues. DNA for the CDR3: TGCGCCAGCGGCTTGTATGGGGGGTCGGACACTGAAGCTTTCTTT. It codes for CASGLYGGSDTEAFF.

This chain connects TRBV5-4 to TRBJ2-5; 9 bases map to TRBD1. Germline V gene data show CDR1 as SGHNT and CDR2 as YYREEE (reference sequence). This CDR3 comprises 14 residues. Losses at the gene ends were 4 bases for V and 5 bases for J; bases not matched to a gene: 6. CDR3 nucleotide sequence: TGTGCCAGCAGCCAACAGGGGGCTAGGGAGACCCAGTACTTC. This gives the protein CASSQQGARETQYF.

The chain joins TRBV7-2 to TRBJ2-3; maybe TRBD2 (5 bases). Germline V gene lookup returns CDR1 SGHTA and CDR2 FQGNSA. This CDR3 has 15 amino acids. With 0 bases removed from V and 1 base from J, the gap between germline ends came to 8 bases. CDR3 in amino acids: CASSLALSGTDTQYF. The CDR3 DNA sequence: TGTGCCAGCAGCTTAGCGCTTAGCGGCACAGATACGCAGTATTTT.